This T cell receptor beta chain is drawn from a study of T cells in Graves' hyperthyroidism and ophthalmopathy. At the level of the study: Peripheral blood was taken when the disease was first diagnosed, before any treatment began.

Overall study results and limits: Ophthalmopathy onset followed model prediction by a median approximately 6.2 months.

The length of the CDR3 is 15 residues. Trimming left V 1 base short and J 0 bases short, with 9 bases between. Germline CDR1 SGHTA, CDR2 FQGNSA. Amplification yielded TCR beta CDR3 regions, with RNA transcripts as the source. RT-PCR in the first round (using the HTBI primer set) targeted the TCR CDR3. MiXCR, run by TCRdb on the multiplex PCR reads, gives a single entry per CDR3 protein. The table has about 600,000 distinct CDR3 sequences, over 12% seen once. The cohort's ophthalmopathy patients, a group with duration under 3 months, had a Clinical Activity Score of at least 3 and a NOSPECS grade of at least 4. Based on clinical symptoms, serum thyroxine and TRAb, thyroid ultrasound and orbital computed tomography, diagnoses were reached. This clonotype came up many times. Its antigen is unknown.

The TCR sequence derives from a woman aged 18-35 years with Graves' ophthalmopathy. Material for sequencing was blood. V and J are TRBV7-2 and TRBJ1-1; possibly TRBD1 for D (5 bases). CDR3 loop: CASSLGAGMNTEAFF. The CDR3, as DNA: TGTGCCAGCAGCTTAGGGGCAGGGATGAACACTGAAGCTTTCTTT.